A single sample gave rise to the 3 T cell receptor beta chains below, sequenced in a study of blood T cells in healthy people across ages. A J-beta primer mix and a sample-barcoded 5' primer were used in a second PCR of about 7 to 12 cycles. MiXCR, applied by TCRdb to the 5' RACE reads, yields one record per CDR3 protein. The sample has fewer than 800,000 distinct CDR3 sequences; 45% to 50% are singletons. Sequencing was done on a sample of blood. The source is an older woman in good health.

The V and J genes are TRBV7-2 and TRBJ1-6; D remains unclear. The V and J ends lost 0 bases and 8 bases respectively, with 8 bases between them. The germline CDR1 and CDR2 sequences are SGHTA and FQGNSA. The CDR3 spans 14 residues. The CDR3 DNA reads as TGTGCCAGCAGCTTAGCGGCAGGAGATTCACCCCTCCACTTT. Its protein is CASSLAAGDSPLHF. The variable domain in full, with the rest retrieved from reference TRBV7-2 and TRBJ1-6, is GAGVSQSPSNKVTEKGKDVELRCDPISGHTALYWYRQSLGQGLEFLIYFQGNSAPDKSGLPSDRFSAERTGGSVSTLTIQRTQQEDSAVYLCASSLAAGDSPLHFGNGTRLTVT.

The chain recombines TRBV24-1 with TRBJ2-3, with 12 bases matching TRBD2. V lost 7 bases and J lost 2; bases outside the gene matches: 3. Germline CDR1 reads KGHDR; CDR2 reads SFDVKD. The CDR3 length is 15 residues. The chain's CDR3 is CATRRTSGVTDTQYF. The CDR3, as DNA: TGTGCCACCAGGCGGACTAGCGGGGTCACAGATACGCAGTATTTT.

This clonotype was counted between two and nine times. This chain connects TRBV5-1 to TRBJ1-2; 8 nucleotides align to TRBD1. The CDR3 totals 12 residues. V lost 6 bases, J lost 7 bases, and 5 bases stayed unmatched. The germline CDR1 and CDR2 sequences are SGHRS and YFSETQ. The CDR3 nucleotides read TGCGCCAGCACCGGACAGGGACGTGGCTACACCTTC. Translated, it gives CASTGQGRGYTF.